These 22 T cell receptor beta chains came from one sample sequenced in a study of vaccination effects on CD4 cells after COVID-19. Antigen-specific CD4+ T cells were expanded with viral peptide pools in the ViraFEST assay before sequencing. Subsequent to ten to eleven days of culture, CD4+ T cells were isolated. Profiling relied on immunoSEQ multiplex PCR, and the TCRdb table lists in-frame clones only, not all of them. In the table there are approximately 54,000 clones, over 80% of which are singletons. These receptors have no identified antigens. Sample: CD4+ T cells from PBMCs cultured with HCoV-229E spike peptides, taken before COVID-19 vaccination. These receptors originate from a human donor who received a COVID-19 vaccine.

V gene TRBV3-1 (or the pseudogene TRBV3-2) combines with J gene TRBJ2-5, with 12 nucleotides matching TRBD2. This CDR3 has 15 amino acids. V dropped 6 bases and J dropped 4; count of bases not matched to a gene: 6. Germline values: CDR1 LGHDT, CDR2 YNNKEL (reference sequence). CDR3 sequence reads: CASRKTSGGRETQYF. DNA of the CDR3: TGTGCCAGCAGGAAAACTAGCGGGGGGCGAGAGACCCAGTACTTC.

The rearrangement uses TRBV10-3 and TRBJ1-2; D ambiguous. With 2 bases removed from V and 4 bases from J, the gap between germline ends came to 5 bases. CDR3 length equals 12 residues. From germline, CDR1 is ENHRY and CDR2 SYGVKD. CDR3 region: CAISEHIYGYTF. Here the CDR3 DNA reads TGTGCCATCAGTGAGCATATCTATGGCTACACCTTC.

The chain couples TRBV6-5 to TRBJ2-4; no firm D call. With 6 bases removed from V and 1 base from J, the gap between germline ends came to 13 bases. CDR1 is MNHEY and CDR2 is SVGAGI in the germline V gene. This CDR3 spans 15 amino acids. CDR3 bases: TGTGCCAGCAGACCCGGATCTCGGGCCAAAAACATTCAGTACTTC. Protein sequence: CASRPGSRAKNIQYF.

This sequence joins TRBV7-2 and TRBJ2-5, with TRBD2 identical over 14 bases. This CDR3 has 17 amino acids. Germline lookup yields CDR1 SGHTA and CDR2 FQGNSA. V was pared by 3 bases and J by 4 bases, with 7 bases of the junction left unmatched. CDR3 sequence reads: CASSFAGLAGGGETQYF. The CDR3 DNA reads as TGTGCCAGCAGCTTCGCTGGACTAGCGGGGGGAGGAGAGACCCAGTACTTC.

This chain links TRBV28 with TRBJ1-6, with D unclear. This CDR3 spans 13 amino acids. Trimming left V 2 bases short and J 10 bases short, with 9 bases between. The germline gives CDR1 MDHEN, CDR2 SYDVKM. The CDR3: CASSLVDVSPLHF. As DNA, the CDR3 is TGTGCCAGCAGTTTAGTGGACGTATCACCCCTCCACTTT.

This chain links TRBV7-3 with TRBJ2-3; D uncertain. The CDR3 sequence is 15 residues long. Germline loops: CDR1 SGHTA, CDR2 FQGTGA. Trimming removed 0 bases from V and 1 base from J, with 8 bases in between. This CDR3 reads CASSLTLTGTDTQYF. The CDR3 DNA sequence: TGTGCCAGCAGCTTAACGTTAACCGGCACAGATACGCAGTATTTT.

V gene TRBV24-1 combines with J gene TRBJ2-5; 12 nucleotides agree with TRBD2. The CDR3 length is 16 residues. V shed 3 bases and J 2 bases; nucleotides not matched to a gene: 3. The germline V gene has CDR1 KGHDR and CDR2 SFDVKD. CDR3 sequence: CATSDETSGGQETQYF. In DNA form, the CDR3 reads TGTGCCACCAGTGATGAGACTAGCGGGGGTCAAGAGACCCAGTACTTC.

This sequence joins TRBV20-1 and TRBJ2-3; D possibly uses TRBD1 or TRBD2 (5 bases each). CDR3 length: 11 amino acids. Trimming pared 6 bases from V and 7 bases from J, leaving 11 bases between. Germline CDR1 DFQATT, CDR2 SNEGSKA (reference sequence). Here the CDR3 reads CSARGWNTQYF. CDR3 DNA sequence: TGCAGTGCCCGGGGCTGGAATACGCAGTATTTT.

This chain uses TRBV2 with TRBJ2-1, with D possibly matching TRBD1 (6 bases). V lost 5 bases and J lost 6, with 23 bases in between. The germline gives CDR1 SNHLY, CDR2 FYNNEI. The CDR3 spans 17 residues. This CDR3 reads CASSKSLGQINGNEQFF. DNA for the CDR3: TGTGCCAGCAGTAAGAGCCTAGGACAGATAAACGGCAATGAGCAGTTCTTC.

This sequence joins TRBV3-1 (or the pseudogene TRBV3-2) and TRBJ2-2; D is unresolved. The germline V and J ends were trimmed by 1 base and 7 bases, with 10 bases remaining between them. In germline, CDR1 is LGHDT, CDR2 YNNKEL (reference sequence). The CDR3 is 14 amino acids. CDR3 residues: CASSQVRSGGELFF. CDR3 sequence (DNA): TGTGCCAGCAGCCAAGTAAGGTCGGGCGGGGAGCTGTTTTTT.

The V call is TRBV28, the J call TRBJ1-2; 9 bases are a match to TRBD1. CDR1 is MDHEN, CDR2 SYDVKM, per germline. The CDR3 extends over 12 amino acids. The junction had 8 bases not matched to a gene; V was cut back by 11 bases and J by 7 bases. The CDR3 DNA follows: TGTGCCGGAGGACAGGGGATGGGTGGCTACACCTTC. Amino acids: CAGGQGMGGYTF.

This chain uses TRBV5-1 with TRBJ2-5; 10 bases line up with TRBD1. V gave up 4 bases and J gave up 5 bases; unmatched junction bases: 11. Germline CDR1 is SGHRS and CDR2 is YFSETQ. This CDR3 region has 16 residues. CDR3 nucleotides: TGCGCCAGCAGCCCGGCGGGACAGGGGCCCGGTGAGACCCAGTACTTC. Its protein product is CASSPAGQGPGETQYF.

The chain has TRBV28 and TRBJ1-1; TRBD1 is a possible D gene (5 bases). This CDR3 comprises 15 residues. Per the germline V gene, CDR1 is MDHEN and CDR2 is SYDVKM. The germline V and J ends were trimmed by 1 base and 4 bases, with 13 bases remaining between them. In DNA form, the CDR3 reads TGTGCCAGCAGTTTATTGTATCGGGGGTCCACTGAAGCTTTCTTT. This gives the protein CASSLLYRGSTEAFF.

The genes are TRBV5-1 and TRBJ2-3; the D gene could be TRBD1 or TRBD2 (5 bases each). Germline CDR1 and CDR2: SGHRS and YFSETQ. V lost 0 bases to trimming and J lost 2 bases, with 13 bases between them. The CDR3 extends over 16 amino acids. This CDR3 reads CASSLAAGTITDTQYF. In nucleotides, the CDR3 is TGCGCCAGCAGCTTGGCTGCAGGGACCATCACAGATACGCAGTATTTT.

The chain carries TRBV6-5 and TRBJ1-1; D might be TRBD1 (5 bases). Trimming shortened V by 6 bases and J by 1 base, and 15 bases separated the two germline ends. The CDR3 length is 15 residues. Germline values: CDR1 MNHEY, CDR2 SVGAGI. CDR3 sequence (DNA): TGTGCCAGCAGCCCGAGGCGGGGGACGAACACTGAAGCTTTCTTT. This gives the protein CASSPRRGTNTEAFF.

This rearrangement joins TRBV2 to TRBJ1-6, with a weak D call TRBD1 (6 bases). The CDR3 runs to 15 residues. The germline V gene has CDR1 SNHLY and CDR2 FYNNEI. The V and J ends lost 8 bases and 7 bases respectively, with 18 bases between them. Here the CDR3 reads CASQGLDTSNSPLHF. The CDR3 nucleotides are TGTGCCAGCCAGGGGCTCGATACCTCAAATTCACCCCTCCACTTT.

CDR3 DNA: TGTGCCAGTAGTGCGCGACAGGGTAGCGGGGAGACCCAGTACTTC. Translating it yields CASSARQGSGETQYF. The chain links TRBV19 to TRBJ2-5; either TRBD1 or TRBD2 may fit D (7 bases each). Germline V gene sequence: CDR1 LNHDA, CDR2 SQIVND (reference sequence). V was cut by 5 bases and J by 5 bases, with 18 bases left in between. The CDR3 covers 15 residues.

This clone has more than one count but fewer than ten. The rearrangement uses TRBV5-6 and TRBJ1-5; 8 positions match TRBD1. The V gene's germline CDR1 is SGHDT and CDR2 YYEEEE. V lost 4 bases, J lost 3 bases, and 9 bases stayed unmatched. CDR3 length: 16 residues. The CDR3 DNA reads TGTGCCAGCAGCGCTACCGGACAGGGAGTCAATCAGCCCCAGCATTTT. Amino acid sequence: CASSATGQGVNQPQHF.

This chain uses TRBV27 with TRBJ2-2; tentative D call: TRBD2 (5 bases). CDR3 length equals 14 residues. Trimming removed 5 bases at V and 6 bases at J, with 13 bases between. Germline lookup yields CDR1 MNHEY and CDR2 SMNVEV (reference sequence). The CDR3 reads CASSARDSAGELFF. The CDR3 region has the DNA TGTGCCAGCAGTGCCCGGGATTCCGCCGGGGAGCTGTTTTTT.

The J gene is TRBJ2-6, the V gene TRBV5-1; weak D call: TRBD2 (5 bases). CDR1 is SGHRS, CDR2 YFSETQ, per germline. Trimming stripped 5 bases from V and 1 base from J, with 7 bases between. The CDR3 is 14 residues long. The CDR3 loop is CASRSGSGANVLTF. The DNA for the CDR3 is TGCGCCAGCAGATCGGGATCTGGGGCCAACGTCCTGACTTTC.

This chain joins TRBV18 and TRBJ2-5, with a possible D match to TRBD1 (5 bases). V lost 2 bases to trimming and J lost 3 bases, with 10 bases between them. CDR3 length equals 14 residues. Germline values: CDR1 KGHSH, CDR2 LQKENI. This CDR3 reads CASSPGWGEETQYF. The CDR3 DNA follows: TGTGCCAGCTCACCAGGTTGGGGCGAAGAGACCCAGTACTTC.

The chain employs TRBV7-3 and TRBJ1-1; TRBD1 matches at 11 bases. CDR1 and CDR2 from the germline V gene are SGHTA and FQGTGA. J gave up 5 bases and V 5 bases, and 4 bases lay outside the gene matches. This CDR3 is 14 amino acids long. The CDR3 spells CASSKGQGATEAFF. DNA for the CDR3: TGTGCCAGCAGCAAAGGACAGGGGGCTACTGAAGCTTTCTTT.